This is a list of T cell receptor beta chains from one sample in a study of shared clonotypes between healthy human individuals. Sequencing used immunoSEQ multiplex PCR; TCRdb keeps in-frame clones, though not all of them. The repertoire holds 1.5 million to 2.5 million clones, with approximately 94% as singletons. The sequencing sample was made of naive CD8+ T cells sorted from blood. These receptors all come from a man aged 18-30 years in good health. The CDR3 runs from the conserved cysteine through the conserved F or W. Each record gives: V gene, D gene, clone size, J gene, CDR3 protein, CDR3 DNA. The D gene is left open where the match is weak. Not every row has a clone size; where given, it reads once, few, many or a size class.

>TRBV4-1|.|once|TRBJ1-1
CASSQVGYTEAFF
TGCGCCAGCAGCCAAGTAGGCTACACTGAAGCTTTCTTT
>TRBV6-4|.|.|TRBJ2-1
CANRDLHDGEQFF
TGTGCCAACCGGGACCTTCACGATGGTGAGCAGTTCTTC
>TRBV29-1|.|.|TRBJ2-7
CSVVTGTEPYEQYF
TGCAGCGTGGTAACCGGGACTGAGCCCTACGAGCAGTACTTC
>TRBV5-1|TRBD1|.|TRBJ1-6
CASSYRDSHNSPLHF
TGCGCCAGCAGCTATCGGGACAGCCATAATTCACCCCTCCACTTT
>TRBV7-8|.|.|TRBJ2-1
CASSLDRAHNEQFF
TGTGCCAGCAGCTTAGACAGGGCCCACAATGAGCAGTTCTTC
>TRBV4-1|.|once|TRBJ2-7
CASSPGAGSYEQYF
TGCGCCAGCAGCCCGGGGGCCGGCTCCTACGAGCAGTACTTC
>TRBV2|.|.|TRBJ2-5
CASQEGWETQYF
TGTGCCAGCCAAGAAGGGTGGGAGACCCAGTACTTC
>TRBV6-6|.|.|TRBJ1-5
CASSYWSGGNQPQHF
TGTGCCAGCAGTTACTGGTCCGGGGGCAATCAGCCCCAGCATTTT
>TRBV5-6|.|.|TRBJ1-5
CASSLDGYSNQPQHF
TGTGCCAGCAGCCTGGACGGATATAGCAATCAGCCCCAGCATTTT
>TRBV6-6|TRBD2|once|TRBJ2-1
CASSTASGTYNEQFF
TGTGCCAGCAGTACGGCTAGCGGGACTTACAATGAGCAGTTCTTC
>TRBV5-4|.|.|TRBJ2-2
CASSSTGFGELFF
TGTGCCAGCAGCAGTACAGGATTCGGGGAGCTGTTTTTT
>TRBV27|TRBD2|.|TRBJ2-5
CASSLIRGGETQYF
TGTGCCAGCAGTCTGATTCGGGGGGGAGAGACCCAGTACTTC
>TRBV5-1|.|.|TRBJ2-2
CASSVLLEGELFF
TGCGCCAGCAGCGTTCTGCTCGAAGGGGAGCTGTTTTTT
>TRBV11-2|TRBD1|.|TRBJ2-7
CASSLGPGTGRDEQYF
TGTGCCAGCAGCTTAGGCCCAGGGACAGGGAGAGACGAGCAGTACTTC
>TRBV27|TRBD1|.|TRBJ1-4
CASAASGQGPYATNEKLFF
TGTGCCAGCGCGGCCTCGGGACAGGGGCCATATGCAACTAATGAAAAACTGTTTTTT
>TRBV6-5|.|.|TRBJ2-2
CASSYTGDTGELFF
TGTGCCAGCAGTTACACAGGAGACACCGGGGAGCTGTTTTTT
>TRBV29-1|.|once|TRBJ2-7
CSVEEGGTYEQYF
TGCAGCGTTGAGGAGGGGGGAACCTACGAGCAGTACTTC
>TRBV15|.|.|TRBJ2-2
CATSRGWEVMSGELFF
TGTGCCACCAGCAGAGGTTGGGAGGTGATGTCCGGGGAGCTGTTTTTT
>TRBV7-6|TRBD1|.|TRBJ2-5
CASSLTQGRLETQYF
TGTGCCAGCAGCTTAACACAGGGGCGGCTGGAGACCCAGTACTTC
>TRBV9|TRBD2|.|TRBJ2-3
CASSARTSTDTQYF
TGTGCCAGCAGCGCCCGGACTAGCACGGATACGCAGTATTTT
>TRBV7-9|.|.|TRBJ1-1
CASSSLLGEAFF
TGTGCCAGCAGCTCCCTCCTCGGTGAAGCTTTCTTT
>TRBV4-1|.|.|TRBJ2-1
CASSQEPSLNEQFF
TGCGCCAGCAGCCAAGAGCCTAGCCTCAATGAGCAGTTCTTC